Listed below are T cell receptor beta chains from one sample, sequenced in a study of cytomegalovirus exposure and HLA in healthy donors. Generated by immunoSEQ multiplex PCR, the TCRdb table keeps only in-frame clones and is missing some. The repertoire holds 200,000 to 300,000 clones, with approximately 84% as singletons. Sample: PBMCs. These receptor sequences come from a woman aged 40 to 50 in good health and CMV-seropositive. CDR3s include the opening cysteine and the closing phenylalanine or tryptophan. D genes are given only for firm matches. The size field is filled for only some rows; it gives once, few, many or a size class.

length	V	J	D	size	CDR3	DNA
14	TRBV4-3	TRBJ1-2	.	.	CASSQDLGHYGYTF	TGCGCCAGCAGCCAAGATCTGGGCCACTATGGCTACACCTTC
16	TRBV6-5	TRBJ2-7	TRBD1	.	CASSSLRQGRSYEQYF	TGTGCCAGCAGTTCACTAAGACAGGGGCGGTCCTACGAGCAGTACTTC
17	TRBV7-9	TRBJ2-2	TRBD2	.	CASSSGLAGAGTGELFF	TGTGCCAGCAGCTCGGGACTAGCGGGAGCTGGCACCGGGGAGCTGTTTTTT
16	TRBV7-3	TRBJ2-5	TRBD2	.	CASTSRSGGYQETQYF	TGTGCCAGCACCTCACGGAGCGGGGGCTACCAAGAGACCCAGTACTTC
15	TRBV4-3	TRBJ2-2	.	.	CASSQDPDTSGELFF	TGCGCCAGCAGCCAAGATCCGGACACGTCAGGGGAGCTGTTTTTT
14	TRBV6-4	TRBJ2-3	.	.	CASSPGSRTDTQYF	TGTGCCAGCAGCCCCGGTAGCCGCACAGATACGCAGTATTTT
11	TRBV19	TRBJ1-2	.	.	CASSIRSGYTF	TGTGCCAGTAGTATTCGGAGTGGCTACACCTTC
17	TRBV19	TRBJ1-2	TRBD1	.	CASSIGDRGRGVYGYTF	TGTGCCAGTAGTATAGGAGACAGGGGGCGCGGTGTCTATGGCTACACCTTC
13	TRBV29-1	TRBJ1-2	.	.	CSVVVSQEGGYTF	TGCAGCGTTGTAGTATCACAGGAGGGAGGCTACACCTTC
16	TRBV27	TRBJ1-2	TRBD1	.	CASSFQIPGQGFGYTF	TGTGCCAGCAGTTTCCAAATTCCGGGACAGGGTTTTGGCTACACCTTC
13	TRBV2	TRBJ1-2	.	.	CASSEAAFYGYTF	TGTGCCAGCAGTGAAGCAGCCTTCTATGGCTACACCTTC
14	TRBV6-5	TRBJ2-1	TRBD2	.	CASSLSGSRNEQFF	TGTGCCAGCAGCCTTAGCGGGAGTAGGAATGAGCAGTTCTTC
14	TRBV11-2	TRBJ2-1	TRBD2	.	CASSLEAGDNEQFF	TGTGCCAGCAGCTTAGAAGCGGGGGACAATGAGCAGTTCTTC
16	TRBV7-9	TRBJ2-7	TRBD2	.	CSSSPPEATSGGEQYF	TGTTCCAGCAGCCCACCCGAGGCGACTAGCGGGGGCGAGCAGTACTTC
13	TRBV28	TRBJ2-1	TRBD2	once	CATLAVSYNEQFF	TGTGCCACCCTAGCGGTCTCCTACAATGAGCAGTTCTTC
14	TRBV28	TRBJ1-2	.	.	CASTQTERYYGYTF	TGTGCCAGCACCCAAACTGAGCGTTACTATGGCTACACCTTC
15	TRBV29-1	TRBJ1-2	.	.	CSVAGYTLGGYGYTF	TGCAGCGTTGCGGGATACACGCTGGGAGGGTATGGCTACACCTTC
13	TRBV10-3	TRBJ1-1	TRBD1	.	CAIRQGLNTEAFF	TGTGCCATCCGACAGGGATTGAACACTGAAGCTTTCTTT
15	TRBV9	TRBJ1-6	.	.	CASSVSGGNNSPLHF	TGTGCCAGCAGCGTAAGTGGCGGAAATAATTCACCCCTCCACTTT
14	TRBV2	TRBJ2-7	.	.	CASRGGGGLYEQYF	TGTGCCAGCAGGGGAGGGGGGGGCCTCTACGAGCAGTACTTC
12	TRBV19	TRBJ1-5	.	.	CASSTLNQPQHF	TGTGCCAGTAGTACCCTCAATCAGCCCCAGCATTTT
15	TRBV9	TRBJ2-3	TRBD2	.	CASSSEGLVVDTQYF	TGTGCCAGCAGCTCCGAGGGACTAGTGGTAGATACGCAGTATTTT
16	TRBV5-6	TRBJ2-7	.	.	CASSLVVSKQPYEQYF	TGTGCCAGCAGCTTGGTGGTTTCCAAACAACCATACGAGCAGTACTTC
13	TRBV29-1	TRBJ2-1	.	once	CSLTGRGYNEQFF	TGCAGCTTAACAGGGCGAGGCTACAATGAGCAGTTCTTC
14	TRBV6-5	TRBJ1-1	.	.	CASRPHTPNTEAFF	TGTGCCAGCAGGCCCCACACCCCGAACACTGAAGCTTTCTTT
12	TRBV19	TRBJ1-5	TRBD1	.	CASSRQGSPQHF	TGTGCCAGTAGTCGACAGGGCTCGCCCCAGCATTTT
15	TRBV13	TRBJ2-7	TRBD2	.	CASSSSGTSLNGQYF	TGTGCCAGCAGCTCAAGCGGGACCTCTCTCAACGGGCAGTACTTC
15	TRBV10-3	TRBJ1-6	.	.	CAIRDTSSYNSPLHF	TGTGCCATCAGGGACACGAGCTCCTATAATTCACCCCTCCACTTT
15	TRBV18	TRBJ1-1	.	.	CASSPRQVENTEAFF	TGTGCCAGCTCACCCCGACAGGTTGAGAACACTGAAGCTTTCTTT
20	TRBV11-2	TRBJ2-2	TRBD2	.	CASSLEGVGGAGANTGELFF	TGTGCCAGCAGCTTAGAAGGGGTGGGGGGAGCGGGAGCGAACACCGGGGAGCTGTTTTTT
11	TRBV30	TRBJ2-7	.	.	CAWSDSYEQYF	TGTGCCTGGAGTGACAGCTACGAGCAGTACTTC
15	TRBV9	TRBJ2-1	TRBD2	.	CASSVGTSGVNEQFF	TGTGCCAGCAGCGTAGGAACTAGCGGGGTAAATGAGCAGTTCTTC
16	TRBV19	TRBJ1-5	TRBD1	.	CASSIMRKQGNQPQHF	TGTGCCAGTAGTATAATGAGGAAACAGGGGAATCAGCCCCAGCATTTT